A selection of T cell receptor beta chains follows, all from one sample in a study of shared clonotypes between healthy human individuals. TCRdb keeps only in-frame clones here, not all; method: immunoSEQ multiplex PCR. The table shows about 2.1 million clones, with 90% to 95% occurring only once. Input material: naive CD8+ T cells from PBMCs. The receptor source for this set is a man between 18 and 29 years old in good health. Some clones in this sample may be carry-over from other donors' samples. The CDR3 runs from the conserved cysteine through the conserved F or W.

v_gene: TRBV7-8; j_gene: TRBJ1-1; CDR3aa: CASSLTGTAYLYAFF
v_gene: TRBV28; j_gene: TRBJ1-1; CDR3aa: CASSFAGGDTEAFF
v_gene: TRBV7-9; j_gene: TRBJ2-5; CDR3aa: CASSLYLGAAETQYF
v_gene: TRBV5-6; j_gene: TRBJ1-3; CDR3aa: CASSLGRRSGNTIYF
v_gene: TRBV28; j_gene: TRBJ1-1; CDR3aa: CASSPDPGDAEAFF
v_gene: TRBV5-1; j_gene: TRBJ2-3; CDR3aa: CASSPAEIEDDTQYF
v_gene: TRBV4-3; j_gene: TRBJ2-7; CDR3aa: CASSIGTDLYEQYF
v_gene: TRBV5-1; j_gene: TRBJ1-2; CDR3aa: CASSPDPRNNYGYTF
v_gene: TRBV7-9; j_gene: TRBJ1-3; CDR3aa: CASSSGVRPGNTIYF
v_gene: TRBV9; j_gene: TRBJ2-2; CDR3aa: CASTDNPGRLANTGELFF
v_gene: TRBV6-1; j_gene: TRBJ2-1; CDR3aa: CASRGGYNEQFF
v_gene: TRBV6-1; j_gene: TRBJ2-2; CDR3aa: CASSEFGQGVGELFF
v_gene: TRBV7-9; j_gene: TRBJ2-3; CDR3aa: CASSPSPSESTDTQYF
v_gene: TRBV5-6; j_gene: TRBJ1-1; CDR3aa: CASSLSYGQGEAFF
v_gene: TRBV7-3; j_gene: TRBJ1-1; CDR3aa: CASSVRQDLEAFF
v_gene: TRBV19; j_gene: TRBJ2-7; CDR3aa: CASSLEPGPNPYEQYF
v_gene: TRBV7-6; j_gene: TRBJ2-2; CDR3aa: CASKGLAGAGGELFF
v_gene: TRBV5-1; j_gene: TRBJ1-1; CDR3aa: CASSLSGGKTEAFF